The T cell receptor beta chain under discussion was sequenced for a study of blood T cell repertoires in COVID-19. In the study overall: Sites across the United States, Italy and Spain contributed samples from acute and convalescent COVID-19.

TCRdb's table, derived via immunoSEQ multiplex PCR, lists solely in-frame clones and lacks some. The table lists 130,000 or so clones, around 86% of them singletons. Trimming at V came to 7 bases and at J to 6 bases, leaving 9 bases not matched to a gene. CDR1 WSHSY and CDR2 SAAADI come from the germline V gene. The CDR3 has 14 residues. This TCR derives from a woman aged 70 to 79 with COVID-19, enrolled during active disease. This chain links TRBV10-2 with TRBJ2-3; 8 bases match TRBD1. The sample comprised peripheral blood. CDR3 loop: CASKRQGLIDTQYF. The CDR3 DNA reads as TGCGCCAGCAAACGACAGGGGCTAATTGATACGCAGTATTTT.